The 10 T cell receptor beta chains reported below all come from one sample, sequenced in a study of CD8 T cells in Susac syndrome. With random hexamers, about 0.5 to 1 ug RNA was reverse transcribed. From the immunoSEQ multiplex PCR reads, TCRdb called clonotypes with MiXCR, one entry per CDR3 protein. The sample includes 140,000 to 150,000 distinct CDR3 sequences, less than 95% of them seen just once. The specimen was CD4+ T cells from PBMCs. These receptor sequences come from a human donor in good health.

The rearrangement links TRBV12-3 or TRBV12-4 to TRBJ1-5, with TRBD1 matching 7 bases. Trimming at V came to 4 bases and at J to 2 bases, leaving 2 bases not matched to a gene. This CDR3 region has 14 residues. The CDR3 DNA follows: TGTGCCAGCAGTTATACAGGGGGCAATCAGCCCCAGCATTTT. Residues: CASSYTGGNQPQHF.

V usage is TRBV5-1 and J usage is TRBJ2-7; 7 positions agree with TRBD2. The V gene end was trimmed by 4 bases and the J gene end by 3 bases; junction bases not matched to a gene: 13. CDR3 length: 16 amino acids. Germline V gene lookup returns CDR1 SGHRS and CDR2 YFSETQ. Here the CDR3 DNA reads TGCGCCAGCAGCCCTCTTGGCGGGAGAGGGGTCTACGAGCAGTACTTC. This gives the protein CASSPLGGRGVYEQYF.

The chain uses TRBV6-6 and TRBJ1-4; D is uncertain. The CDR3 totals 13 residues. In germline, CDR1 is MNHNY, CDR2 SVGAGI (reference sequence). Trimming took 2 bases from V and 5 from J, leaving 6 bases between them. CDR3 nucleotide sequence: TGTGCCAGCAGTTACGATGGGAATGAAAAACTGTTTTTT. Translated: CASSYDGNEKLFF.

The chain couples TRBV5-1 to TRBJ2-7; 10 bases match TRBD2. The CDR3 covers 14 residues. The trim removed 2 bases at V and 4 bases at J, leaving 3 bases unmatched. Germline V gene sequence: CDR1 SGHRS, CDR2 YFSETQ. CDR3 loop: CASSFTSGAYEQYF. CDR3 bases: TGCGCCAGCAGCTTTACTAGCGGGGCGTACGAGCAGTACTTC.

This chain joins TRBV2 and TRBJ1-2; unclear D gene. Germline V gene sequence: CDR1 SNHLY, CDR2 FYNNEI. With 4 bases removed from V and 2 bases from J, the gap between germline ends came to 8 bases. The CDR3 is 13 amino acids. The CDR3 DNA follows: TGTGCCAGCAGTGTTGACTCAAACTATGGCTACACCTTC. Its protein product is CASSVDSNYGYTF. The full variable domain, rest sourced from reference TRBV2 and TRBJ1-2, is EPEVTQTPSHQVTQMGQEVILRCVPISNHLYFYWYRQILGQKVEFLVSFYNNEISEKSEIFDDQFSVERPDGSNFTLKIRSTKLEDSAMYFCASSVDSNYGYTFGSGTRLTVV.

The V and J genes are TRBV5-8 and TRBJ2-1, with 9 positions matching TRBD1. Germline values: CDR1 SGHTS, CDR2 YDEGEE. Unmatched junction bases numbered 9, after V lost 0 bases and J lost 5 bases. This CDR3 has 17 residues. As DNA, the CDR3 is TGTGCCAGCAGCTTGGGGGCCGGGACAGGGACTGACAATGAGCAGTTCTTC. It yields the protein CASSLGAGTGTDNEQFF. The variable domain in full, completed from reference TRBV5-8 and TRBJ2-1, reads EAGVTQSPTHLIKTRGQQATLRCSPISGHTSVYWYQQALGLGLQFLLWYDEGEERNRGNFPPRFSGRQFPNYSSELNVNALELEDSALYLCASSLGAGTGTDNEQFFGPGTRLTVL.

V gene TRBV6-4 combines with J gene TRBJ1-1, with unresolved D. The CDR3 is 14 residues long. The germline V and J ends were trimmed by 5 bases and 4 bases, with 14 bases remaining between them. The V gene's germline CDR1 is MRHNA and CDR2 SNTAGT. The CDR3 protein is CASSMSGPSTEAFF. For the CDR3, the DNA is TGTGCCAGCAGTATGTCCGGCCCCAGCACTGAAGCTTTCTTT.

The V gene is TRBV15, the J gene TRBJ2-1; TRBD2 agrees at 9 bases. V gave up 2 bases and J gave up 6 bases; unmatched junction bases: 8. The CDR3 totals 16 residues. Per the germline V gene, CDR1 is LNHNV and CDR2 is YYDKDF (reference sequence). CDR3 sequence reads: CATSRLTSGYRNEQFF. CDR3 bases: TGTGCCACCAGCAGATTGACTAGCGGTTACCGCAATGAGCAGTTCTTC. The whole variable domain, filled in from reference TRBV15 and TRBJ2-1, reads DAMVIQNPRYQVTQFGKPVTLSCSQTLNHNVMYWYQQKSSQAPKLLFHYYDKDFNNEADTPDNFQSRRPNTSFCFLDIRSPGLGDTAMYLCATSRLTSGYRNEQFFGPGTRLTVL.

The chain employs TRBV7-8 and TRBJ2-7, with D perhaps matching TRBD2 (6 bases). This CDR3 comprises 15 residues. Trimming left V 2 bases short and J 0 bases short, with 11 bases between. Per germline, CDR1 SGHVS and CDR2 FQNEAQ. This CDR3 is CASSLLADLSYEQYF. The CDR3 coding sequence is TGTGCCAGCAGCTTATTAGCGGACCTCTCCTACGAGCAGTACTTC.

The gene calls are TRBV6-1 and TRBJ2-7; TRBD2 is a possible D gene (8 bases). The CDR3 is 17 amino acids. With 1 base removed from V and 2 bases from J, the gap between germline ends came to 18 bases. The germline V gene has CDR1 MNHNS and CDR2 SASEGT. In DNA form, the CDR3 reads TGTGCCAGCAGTGAAGGACTAGCGACAGGGCCACCCTACGAGCAGTACTTC. Translation: CASSEGLATGPPYEQYF.